This TCR beta chain was documented in a study of tumor and adjacent non-tumor tissue in lung cancer. By sample share, this clonotype is medium-sized. The target antigen is unknown. TCRbeta libraries were built with three rounds of nested PCR, modified from ARM-PCR. MiXCR was run by TCRdb on the multiplex PCR reads, yielding one entry per CDR3 protein. The table lists more than 85,000 distinct CDR3 sequences, 61% of them singletons, with around 15% in the top ten. CDR3 length equals 12 residues. V shed 7 bases and J shed 5 bases, with 12 bases lying between them. CDR1 is WSHSY, CDR2 SAAADI, per germline. No cell sorting was done before RNA was extracted from the tissue. Whole-study findings and limits: Compared with tumor, normal lung showed significantly lower TCR diversity.

The chain combines TRBV10-2 with TRBJ2-7; weak D call: TRBD1 (5 bases). The receptor's source is a man aged 70-80 years with non-small cell lung cancer. Sequenced: lung tumor tissue. The chain's CDR3 is CASMGRGDEQYF. CDR3 coding DNA: TGCGCCAGCATGGGAAGGGGTGACGAGCAGTACTTC.